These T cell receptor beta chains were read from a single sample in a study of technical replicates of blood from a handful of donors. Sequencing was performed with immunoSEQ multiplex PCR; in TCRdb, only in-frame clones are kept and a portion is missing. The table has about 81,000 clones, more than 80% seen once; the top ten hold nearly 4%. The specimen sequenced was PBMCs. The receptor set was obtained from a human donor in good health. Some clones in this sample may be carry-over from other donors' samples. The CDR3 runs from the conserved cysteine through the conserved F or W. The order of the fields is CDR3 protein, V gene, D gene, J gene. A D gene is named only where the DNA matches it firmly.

cdr3_aa: CASSVGPIQETQYF
v_call: TRBV9
d_call: NA
j_call: TRBJ2-5

cdr3_aa: CASSRDRDQGTGELFF
v_call: TRBV7-9
d_call: TRBD1
j_call: TRBJ2-2

cdr3_aa: CASSRLAGVYNEQFF
v_call: TRBV19
d_call: TRBD2
j_call: TRBJ2-1

cdr3_aa: CASSLSGGYNEQFF
v_call: TRBV5-1
d_call: TRBD2
j_call: TRBJ2-1

cdr3_aa: CASSYSPGQRNTEAFF
v_call: TRBV6-6
d_call: TRBD1
j_call: TRBJ1-1

cdr3_aa: CASSYGAENTF
v_call: TRBV6-5
d_call: NA
j_call: TRBJ1-2

cdr3_aa: CASVEHENTEAFF
v_call: TRBV12-5
d_call: NA
j_call: TRBJ1-1

cdr3_aa: CASSLGRDTYNEQFF
v_call: TRBV11-2
d_call: NA
j_call: TRBJ2-1

cdr3_aa: CASLGAYSYGYTF
v_call: TRBV6-1
d_call: NA
j_call: TRBJ1-2

cdr3_aa: CASSLRGYEQYF
v_call: TRBV5-4
d_call: NA
j_call: TRBJ2-7

cdr3_aa: CASSLGDSATNEKLFF
v_call: TRBV5-1
d_call: TRBD1
j_call: TRBJ1-4

cdr3_aa: CASSQDRLQRYGYTF
v_call: TRBV4-3
d_call: NA
j_call: TRBJ1-2

cdr3_aa: CASRGQGSTEAFF
v_call: TRBV28
d_call: TRBD1
j_call: TRBJ1-1

cdr3_aa: CASSLEALNYGYTF
v_call: TRBV5-6
d_call: NA
j_call: TRBJ1-2

cdr3_aa: CASRSGQDNQPQHF
v_call: TRBV19
d_call: TRBD1
j_call: TRBJ1-5

cdr3_aa: CATGSRWTEAFF
v_call: TRBV6-6
d_call: NA
j_call: TRBJ1-1

cdr3_aa: CASSSGVAPSYEQYF
v_call: TRBV11-2
d_call: NA
j_call: TRBJ2-7

cdr3_aa: CASSPRIDEQFF
v_call: TRBV7-2
d_call: NA
j_call: TRBJ2-1

cdr3_aa: CASSGGPGGFGNTIYF
v_call: TRBV9
d_call: TRBD1
j_call: TRBJ1-3

cdr3_aa: CASSSWTSGREQYF
v_call: TRBV7-9
d_call: TRBD2
j_call: TRBJ2-7

cdr3_aa: CASGKGVGNGYTF
v_call: TRBV27
d_call: NA
j_call: TRBJ1-2

cdr3_aa: CASREDRWGNQPQHF
v_call: TRBV6-1
d_call: NA
j_call: TRBJ1-5

cdr3_aa: CASSAYWSRPNEQFF
v_call: TRBV10-1
d_call: NA
j_call: TRBJ2-1

cdr3_aa: CASSPRTGEARGYTF
v_call: TRBV25-1
d_call: TRBD1
j_call: TRBJ1-2

cdr3_aa: CATSRVDRVNYGYTF
v_call: TRBV15
d_call: TRBD1
j_call: TRBJ1-2

cdr3_aa: CAISEVEQGSSPLHF
v_call: TRBV10-3
d_call: NA
j_call: TRBJ1-6

cdr3_aa: CASSQEVLAGGQRETQYF
v_call: TRBV14
d_call: TRBD2
j_call: TRBJ2-5

cdr3_aa: CASSLFNNQPQHF
v_call: TRBV5-5
d_call: NA
j_call: TRBJ1-5

cdr3_aa: CASSAAGGFDKQYF
v_call: TRBV5-1
d_call: TRBD2
j_call: TRBJ2-7

cdr3_aa: CSVGVGSYAYNEQFF
v_call: TRBV29-1
d_call: NA
j_call: TRBJ2-1

cdr3_aa: CASRRGQGRYGYTF
v_call: TRBV6-5
d_call: TRBD1
j_call: TRBJ1-2

cdr3_aa: CASSPSSQAAFF
v_call: TRBV18
d_call: NA
j_call: TRBJ1-1

cdr3_aa: CASSKGRTGGAVGYTF
v_call: TRBV4-3
d_call: TRBD1
j_call: TRBJ1-2

cdr3_aa: CASSTGDSQTDTQYF
v_call: TRBV7-3
d_call: NA
j_call: TRBJ2-3

cdr3_aa: CASSDQRGEYNEQFF
v_call: TRBV7-2
d_call: TRBD2
j_call: TRBJ2-1

cdr3_aa: CSVGNQETQYF
v_call: TRBV29-1
d_call: NA
j_call: TRBJ2-5

cdr3_aa: CASGSTGDGYTF
v_call: TRBV12-5
d_call: NA
j_call: TRBJ1-2

cdr3_aa: CASSMTGGVETQYF
v_call: TRBV11-2
d_call: TRBD1
j_call: TRBJ2-5

cdr3_aa: CASSPGLGVQGGGYTF
v_call: TRBV14
d_call: NA
j_call: TRBJ1-2

cdr3_aa: CASTGDADTQYF
v_call: TRBV25-1
d_call: NA
j_call: TRBJ2-3

cdr3_aa: CASSGTDSNQPQHF
v_call: TRBV18
d_call: TRBD1
j_call: TRBJ1-5

cdr3_aa: CASSTKLGAQYF
v_call: TRBV7-3
d_call: NA
j_call: TRBJ2-3

cdr3_aa: CASSLDRGYGYTF
v_call: TRBV7-3
d_call: TRBD1
j_call: TRBJ1-2

cdr3_aa: CASSHLLRGSGNTIYF
v_call: TRBV4-1
d_call: NA
j_call: TRBJ1-3

cdr3_aa: CASRPGQNPSYEQYF
v_call: TRBV6-5
d_call: TRBD1
j_call: TRBJ2-7

cdr3_aa: CASRRSGRADEQYF
v_call: TRBV19
d_call: TRBD2
j_call: TRBJ2-7

cdr3_aa: CASRAGLATYEQYF
v_call: TRBV6-5
d_call: TRBD2
j_call: TRBJ2-7

cdr3_aa: CASSYRPGTGLMDGYTF
v_call: TRBV7-9
d_call: TRBD1
j_call: TRBJ1-2

cdr3_aa: CAWSRGGPIYEQYF
v_call: TRBV30
d_call: TRBD2
j_call: TRBJ2-7

cdr3_aa: CASSLSGGFNEQFF
v_call: TRBV5-1
d_call: NA
j_call: TRBJ2-1